This TCR beta chain appears in the sequencing data of a study of blood T cell repertoires in COVID-19. Under the authors' procedure: For nucleated cells, counts were estimated from reference gene primer amplification. Data came from immunoSEQ multiplex PCR; TCRdb stores just in-frame clones and leaves some out. The V and J calls and the clone size are those of that table, but D and trimming were determined from the DNA. The sample yields more than 200,000 clones, about nine tenths seen once. CDR1 SQVTM and CDR2 ANQGSEA come from the germline V gene. The trim removed 5 bases at V and 4 bases at J, leaving 4 bases unmatched. The CDR3 contains 13 residues.

This receptor was obtained from a man aged 25 to 40 with COVID-19, enrolled during active disease. The sample comprised peripheral blood. V is TRBV29-1 and J is TRBJ2-1, with 8 bases identical to TRBD2. The CDR3 region is CSVPAGVYNEQFF. The DNA for the CDR3 is TGCAGCGTTCCAGCGGGGGTATACAATGAGCAGTTCTTC.